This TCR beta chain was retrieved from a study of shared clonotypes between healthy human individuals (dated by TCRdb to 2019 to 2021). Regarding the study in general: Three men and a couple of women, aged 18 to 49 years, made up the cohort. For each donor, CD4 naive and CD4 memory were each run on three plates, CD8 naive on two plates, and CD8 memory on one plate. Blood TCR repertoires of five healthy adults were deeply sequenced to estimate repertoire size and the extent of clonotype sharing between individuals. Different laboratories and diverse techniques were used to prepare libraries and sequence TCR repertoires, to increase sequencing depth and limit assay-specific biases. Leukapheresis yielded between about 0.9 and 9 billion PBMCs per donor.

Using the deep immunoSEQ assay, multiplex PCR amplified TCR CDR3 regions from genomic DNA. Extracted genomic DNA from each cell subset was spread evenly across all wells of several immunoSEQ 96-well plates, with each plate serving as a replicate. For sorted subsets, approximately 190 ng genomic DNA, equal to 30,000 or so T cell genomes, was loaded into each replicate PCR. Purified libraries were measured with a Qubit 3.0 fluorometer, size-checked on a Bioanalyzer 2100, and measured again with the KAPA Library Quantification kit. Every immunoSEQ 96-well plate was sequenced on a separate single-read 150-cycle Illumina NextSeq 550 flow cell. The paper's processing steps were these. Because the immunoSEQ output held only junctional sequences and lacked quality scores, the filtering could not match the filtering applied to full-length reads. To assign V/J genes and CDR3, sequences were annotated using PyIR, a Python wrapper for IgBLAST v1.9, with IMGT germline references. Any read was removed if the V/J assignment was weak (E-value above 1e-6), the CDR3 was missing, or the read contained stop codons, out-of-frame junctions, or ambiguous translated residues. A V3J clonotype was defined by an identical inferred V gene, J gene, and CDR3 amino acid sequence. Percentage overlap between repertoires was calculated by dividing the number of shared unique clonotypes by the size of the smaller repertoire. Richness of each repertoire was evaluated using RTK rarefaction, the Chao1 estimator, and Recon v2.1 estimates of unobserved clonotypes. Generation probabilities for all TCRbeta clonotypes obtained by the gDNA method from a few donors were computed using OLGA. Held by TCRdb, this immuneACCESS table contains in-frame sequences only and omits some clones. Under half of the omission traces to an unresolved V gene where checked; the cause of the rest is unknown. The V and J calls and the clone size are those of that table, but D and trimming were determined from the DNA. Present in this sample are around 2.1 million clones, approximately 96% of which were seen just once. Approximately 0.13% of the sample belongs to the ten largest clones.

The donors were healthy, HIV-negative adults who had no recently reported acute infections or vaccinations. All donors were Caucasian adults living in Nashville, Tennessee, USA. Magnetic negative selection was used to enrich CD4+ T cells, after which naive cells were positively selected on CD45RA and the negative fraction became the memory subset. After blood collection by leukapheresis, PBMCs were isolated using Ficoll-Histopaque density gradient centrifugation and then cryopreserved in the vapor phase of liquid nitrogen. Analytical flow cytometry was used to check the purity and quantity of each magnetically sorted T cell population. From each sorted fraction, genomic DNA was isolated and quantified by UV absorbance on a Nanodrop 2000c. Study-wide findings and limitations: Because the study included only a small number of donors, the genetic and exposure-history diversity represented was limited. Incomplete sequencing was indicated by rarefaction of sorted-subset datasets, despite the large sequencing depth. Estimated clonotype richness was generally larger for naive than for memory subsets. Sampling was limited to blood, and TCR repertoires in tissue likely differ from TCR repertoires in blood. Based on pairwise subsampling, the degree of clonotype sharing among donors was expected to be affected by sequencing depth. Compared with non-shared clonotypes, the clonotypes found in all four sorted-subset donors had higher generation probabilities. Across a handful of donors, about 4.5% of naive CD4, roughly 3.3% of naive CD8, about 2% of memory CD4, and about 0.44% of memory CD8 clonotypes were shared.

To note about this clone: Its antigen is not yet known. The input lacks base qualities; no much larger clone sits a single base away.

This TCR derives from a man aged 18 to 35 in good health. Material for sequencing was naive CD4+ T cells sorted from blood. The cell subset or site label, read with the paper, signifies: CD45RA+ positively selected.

CDR3 sequence: CAARGYRANVLTF. The sequenced DNA: TGTGCCGCAAGGGGGTACAGGGCCAACGTCCTGACTTTC. The chain links TRBV10-3 with TRBJ2-6; TRBD1 is possibly the D segment (6 matching bases). Relative to germline, V is 11 bases shorter and J is 5 bases shorter, with 13 bases between their ends. Based on the germline V gene, the CDR1 and CDR2 sequences are ENHRY and SYGVKD. The CDR3 starts with the cysteine, ends with the phenylalanine, and has 13 residues. The only DNA kept is the CDR3, 39 bases in frame from the first base.